One sample yielded the 23 T cell receptor beta chains listed below, sequenced in a study of response to subunit inactivated influenza vaccine. TCRdb reprocessed the RT-PCR reads with MiXCR, giving one entry per CDR3 protein. The table includes about 780,000 distinct CDR3 sequences, around 18% detected once. Material: PBMCs from blood, obtained roughly 5 days after vaccination. The receptors stem from a man aged 50-60 years who received an inactivated influenza vaccine.

The table lists this clonotype with a few counts. The chain combines TRBV24-1 with TRBJ2-1; TRBD1 might be the D (5 bases). V lost 0 bases, J lost 3 bases, and 8 bases lay in between. The V gene's germline CDR1 is KGHDR and CDR2 SFDVKD. The CDR3 is 15 residues long. The CDR3 spells CATSDLQGFYNEQFF. The CDR3, as DNA: TGTGCCACCAGTGATTTGCAGGGTTTCTACAATGAGCAGTTCTTC.

The gene calls are TRBV3-1 and TRBJ2-1, with 10 bases aligning to TRBD2. The CDR3 is made up of 16 amino acids. Unmatched junction bases numbered 9, after V lost 1 base and J lost 9 bases. CDR1 is LGHDT and CDR2 is YNNKEL in the germline V gene (reference sequence). The CDR3 DNA follows: TGTGCCAGCAGCCAAGTCCGGACTAGCGGCTTAGGTGAGCAGTTCTTC. Its protein product is CASSQVRTSGLGEQFF.

This clonotype has only one observation. This sequence joins TRBV5-1 and TRBJ1-2; D possibly corresponds to TRBD1 (5 bases). CDR1 is SGHRS and CDR2 is YFSETQ in the germline V gene. This CDR3 has 12 amino acids. With 3 bases removed from V and 10 bases from J, the gap between germline ends came to 13 bases. CDR3 bases: TGCGCCAGCAGCTCTACGGAAGGGGACTACACCTTC. Its translation: CASSSTEGDYTF.

This rearrangement joins TRBV11-2 to TRBJ2-7; D may be TRBD1 or TRBD2 (5 bases each). The CDR3 length is 18 residues. Looked up from germline, CDR1 is SGHAT and CDR2 is FQNNGV. Trimming cost V 4 bases and J 0 bases, with 22 bases left between them. In DNA, the CDR3 is TGTGCCAGCAGCTCCCCTGGGGCCGGGATTAGGGGCTCCTACGAGCAGTACTTC. It specifies CASSSPGAGIRGSYEQYF.

CDR3: CAISELLTANTGELFF. In DNA, the CDR3 is TGTGCCATCAGTGAGCTGTTGACAGCTAACACCGGGGAGCTGTTTTTT. This rearrangement joins TRBV10-3 to TRBJ2-2, with D possibly matching TRBD1 (5 bases). V lost 2 bases to trimming and J lost 2 bases, with 12 bases between them. The CDR3 is 16 residues long. CDR1 and CDR2 (germline): ENHRY, SYGVKD.

This clonotype was observed a few times. The chain joins TRBV9 to TRBJ2-3, with D unclear. V was shortened by 0 bases and J by 10 bases, with 18 bases between the two germline ends. Germline assignment: CDR1 SGDLS and CDR2 YYNGEE. This CDR3 has 15 amino acids. CDR3 bases: TGTGCCAGCAGCGTAGGTTCAGACTCACCCTCCGCGCAGTATTTT. Translated, it gives CASSVGSDSPSAQYF.

This clonotype was recorded a few times. Here the CDR3 reads CASSLKAGYEQYF. For the CDR3, the DNA is TGTGCCAGCAGTTTAAAGGCGGGCTACGAGCAGTACTTC. The V and J genes are TRBV12-3 or TRBV12-4 and TRBJ2-7; maybe TRBD2 (5 bases). The CDR3 consists of 13 residues. V gave up 2 bases and J gave up 3 bases, with 8 bases separating them.

The CDR3 is CASNREGNTDTQYF. CDR3 sequence (DNA): TGTGCCAGTAACAGGGAGGGGAACACAGATACGCAGTATTTT. The gene calls are TRBV6-1 and TRBJ2-3; maybe TRBD2 (7 bases). V was clipped by 9 bases and J by 2 bases, with 15 bases between them. Germline CDR1 reads MNHNS; CDR2 reads SASEGT. The CDR3 is 14 residues long.

The table lists this clonotype with a few counts. The genes are TRBV4-1 and TRBJ1-5; D call uncertain. In germline, CDR1 is MGHRA, CDR2 YSYEKL. The CDR3 is made up of 16 amino acids. V was trimmed by 0 bases and J by 5 bases, leaving 14 bases between them. Here the CDR3 reads CASSQDSVQSHQPQHF. The CDR3 bases are TGCGCCAGCAGCCAAGATTCGGTGCAGAGCCATCAGCCCCAGCATTTT.

This clonotype was recorded a few times. V usage is TRBV20-1 and J usage is TRBJ2-1, with 9 bases lining up with TRBD1. In germline, CDR1 is DFQATT, CDR2 SNEGSKA (reference sequence). V gave up 6 bases and J gave up 10 bases; unmatched junction bases: 13. There are 14 residues in the CDR3. For the CDR3, the DNA is TGCAGTGCCCACAGCACAGGGGGCGCGGGGGAGCAGTTCTTC. Encoded protein: CSAHSTGGAGEQFF.

The chain is built from TRBV6-1 and TRBJ2-6; maybe TRBD1 (6 bases). Trimming left V 6 bases short and J 1 base short, with 10 bases between. Germline CDR1 reads MNHNS; CDR2 reads SASEGT. This CDR3 spans 15 amino acids. The chain's CDR3 is CASRQGHSGANVLTF. The CDR3, as DNA: TGTGCCAGCAGACAGGGACATTCTGGGGCCAACGTCCTGACTTTC.

J is TRBJ2-7 and V is TRBV5-6, with 9 bases matching TRBD1. Germline V gene data show CDR1 as SGHDT and CDR2 as YYEEEE. Trimming cost V 4 bases and J 2 bases; bases outside gene matches: 7. This CDR3 has 15 amino acids. The DNA for the CDR3 is TGTGCCAGCAGCCCATTAGGGGACAGGGCCTACGAGCAGTACTTC. Its protein product is CASSPLGDRAYEQYF.

This chain connects TRBV25-1 to TRBJ1-2; D is unresolved. The V and J ends lost 4 bases and 7 bases respectively, with 7 bases between them. This CDR3 region has 11 residues. Germline V CDR1 and CDR2: MGHDK, SYGVNS. CDR3 protein: CASSVIGGYTF. The CDR3 nucleotides are TGTGCCAGCAGTGTAATAGGTGGCTACACCTTC.

The J gene is TRBJ2-7, the V gene TRBV9, with a tentative D call TRBD2 (5 bases). The length of the CDR3 is 14 residues. Trimming stripped 4 bases from V and 7 bases from J, with 18 bases between. Germline CDR1 is SGDLS and CDR2 is YYNGEE. The CDR3 here is CASSQSSGFGEQYF. CDR3 nucleotides: TGTGCCAGCAGCCAGTCGTCGGGATTTGGGGAGCAGTACTTC.

The chain joins TRBV20-1 to TRBJ2-1; D tentatively fits TRBD1 or TRBD2 (6 bases each). Germline V gene lookup returns CDR1 DFQATT and CDR2 SNEGSKA (reference sequence). V dropped 6 bases and J dropped 8 bases, with 20 bases sitting between them. The CDR3 has 14 amino acids. The CDR3 is CSARGGTNQDEQFF. The CDR3 nucleotides are TGCAGTGCCCGAGGGGGGACAAACCAGGATGAGCAGTTCTTC.

A few counts support this clonotype. The chain links TRBV5-1 to TRBJ2-7; 8 bases fit TRBD2. V shed 0 bases and J 7 bases; nucleotides not matched to a gene: 6. Germline V gene sequence: CDR1 SGHRS, CDR2 YFSETQ. The CDR3 is 14 amino acids. This CDR3 reads CASSLVPSGWEQYF. The CDR3 DNA is TGCGCCAGCAGCTTGGTTCCTAGCGGGTGGGAGCAGTACTTC.

This clonotype was counted ten times or more. This sequence joins TRBV29-1 and TRBJ2-1; D tentatively reads TRBD1 or TRBD2 (5 bases each). Trimming shortened V by 0 bases and J by 6 bases, and 15 bases separated the two germline ends. The CDR3 consists of 15 residues. From germline, CDR1 is SQVTM and CDR2 ANQGSEA. The CDR3 coding sequence is TGCAGCGTTGAAGATCGGGGCCAGTTGGTCAATGAGCAGTTCTTC. The encoded protein is CSVEDRGQLVNEQFF.

This clonotype was counted between two and nine times. A much bigger clone sits one base away, suggesting this may be a read error. The chain links TRBV12-3 or TRBV12-4 to TRBJ2-7; 7 bases match TRBD1. The CDR3 extends over 13 amino acids. After removal of 6 bases from V and 3 bases from J, the junction contained 5 bases not matched to a gene. The CDR3 DNA is TGTGCCAGCAGACCCGACAGGGTCTACGAGCAGTACTTC. It codes for CASRPDRVYEQYF.

The chain combines TRBV20-1 with TRBJ1-2; a weak D match, TRBD1 (5 bases). The CDR3 length is 13 residues. The V gene's germline CDR1 is DFQATT and CDR2 SNEGSKA (reference sequence). Trimming stripped 3 bases from V and 2 bases from J, with 10 bases between. CDR3 DNA: TGCAGTGCTAGGGACACCCGCAACTATGGCTACACCTTC. It is translated as CSARDTRNYGYTF.

This clonotype was counted many times. The V and J genes are TRBV12-3 or TRBV12-4 and TRBJ1-3; TRBD1 agrees at 9 bases. The CDR3 covers 16 residues. V lost 5 bases to trimming and J lost 6 bases; unmatched junction nucleotides: 11. For the CDR3, the DNA is TGTGCCAGCAGTAGACCTGCGGGACAGGGTTCAAACACCATATATTTT. Encoded protein: CASSRPAGQGSNTIYF.

The sample holds a few counts of this clonotype. The gene calls are TRBV6-2 or TRBV6-3 and TRBJ1-2; D unclear. Trimming stripped 4 bases from V and 0 bases from J, with 6 bases between. Germline-derived CDR1 and CDR2 are MNHEY and SVGEGT. The CDR3 extends over 13 amino acids. For the CDR3, the DNA is TGTGCCAGCAGTTTCCCAGCTAACTATGGCTACACCTTC. This codes for CASSFPANYGYTF.

This clonotype occurred once. The gene calls are TRBV21-1 and TRBJ2-2. TRBV21-1 is classified as a pseudogene. The length of the CDR3 is 15 residues. CDR3 loop: CASISQKANTGELFF. DNA of the CDR3: TGTGCCAGCATATCCCAGAAAGCGAACACCGGGGAGCTGTTTTTT.

The V call is TRBV6-1, the J call TRBJ1-2, with 7 bases fitting TRBD1. The CDR3 spans 15 residues. Germline trimming cut 5 bases from V and 4 bases from J; bases unmatched to any gene: 10. The germline CDR1 and CDR2 sequences are MNHNS and SASEGT. This CDR3 reads CASSPQPGQLYGYTF. As DNA, the CDR3 is TGTGCCAGCAGTCCACAACCGGGACAGCTCTATGGCTACACCTTC.